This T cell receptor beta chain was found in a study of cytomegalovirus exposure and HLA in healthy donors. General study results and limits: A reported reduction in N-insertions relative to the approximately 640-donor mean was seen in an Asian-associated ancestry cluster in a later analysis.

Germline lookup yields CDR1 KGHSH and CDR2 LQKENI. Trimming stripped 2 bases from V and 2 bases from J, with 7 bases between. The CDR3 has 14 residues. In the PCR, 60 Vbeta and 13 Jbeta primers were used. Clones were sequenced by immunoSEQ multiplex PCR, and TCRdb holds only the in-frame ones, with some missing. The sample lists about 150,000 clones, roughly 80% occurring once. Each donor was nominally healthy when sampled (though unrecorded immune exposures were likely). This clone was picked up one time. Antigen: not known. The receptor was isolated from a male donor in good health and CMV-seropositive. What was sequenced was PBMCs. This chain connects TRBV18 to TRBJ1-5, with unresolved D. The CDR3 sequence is CASSPGEGNQPQHF. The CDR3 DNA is TGTGCCAGCTCACCAGGGGAGGGCAATCAGCCCCAGCATTTT.